Listed here is a single TCR beta chain. Germline V CDR1 and CDR2: MGHRA, YSYEKL. The CDR3 covers 14 residues. With 4 bases removed from V and 8 bases from J, the gap between germline ends came to 14 bases. TCRdb recomputed calls from the RACE reads with MiXCR, one row per CDR3 protein. The sample contains fewer than 500,000 distinct CDR3 sequences, more than 4.5% of which appear only once. The data originate from a study of human T cells and chemical hapten exposure. The time point: patch test 1, 2 weeks after DPC sensitization. Treatment given: therapeutic diphenylcyclopropenone sensitization with weekly scalp DPC.

The chain carries TRBV4-1 and TRBJ1-4, with unresolved D. This TCR came from a woman between 45 and 60 years old with alopecia areata. Some clones in this sample may be carry-over from other donors' samples. The starting material was whole blood, obtained in connection with sensitization to the hapten diphenylcyclopropenone (DPC). The CDR3, as DNA: TGCGCCAGCAGCCCTAGATCGGGTTGGGAAAAACTGTTTTTT. Its protein product is CASSPRSGWEKLFF.